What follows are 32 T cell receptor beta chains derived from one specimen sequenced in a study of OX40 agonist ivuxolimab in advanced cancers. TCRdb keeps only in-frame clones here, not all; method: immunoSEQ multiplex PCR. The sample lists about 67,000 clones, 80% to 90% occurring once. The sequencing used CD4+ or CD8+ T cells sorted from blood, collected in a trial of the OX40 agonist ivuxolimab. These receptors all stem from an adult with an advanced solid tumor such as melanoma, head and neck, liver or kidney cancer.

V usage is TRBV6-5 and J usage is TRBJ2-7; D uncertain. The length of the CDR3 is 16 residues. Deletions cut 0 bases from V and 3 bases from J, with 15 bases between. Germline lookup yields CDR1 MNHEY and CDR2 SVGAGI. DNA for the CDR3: TGTGCCAGCAGTTACTCACGCCAGCTCCGTAACTACGAGCAGTACTTC. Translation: CASSYSRQLRNYEQYF.

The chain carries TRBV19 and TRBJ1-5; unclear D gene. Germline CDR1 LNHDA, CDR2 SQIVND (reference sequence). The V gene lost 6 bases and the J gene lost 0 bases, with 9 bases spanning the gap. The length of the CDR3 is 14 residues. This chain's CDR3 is CASRASYSNQPQHF. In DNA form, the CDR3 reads TGTGCCAGTAGGGCAAGTTATAGCAATCAGCCCCAGCATTTT. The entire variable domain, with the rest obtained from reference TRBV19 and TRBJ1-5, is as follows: DGGITQSPKYLFRKEGQNVTLSCEQNLNHDAMYWYRQDPGQGLRLIYYSQIVNDFQKGDIAEGYSVSREKKESFPLTVTSAQKNPTAFYLCASRASYSNQPQHFGDGTRLSIL.

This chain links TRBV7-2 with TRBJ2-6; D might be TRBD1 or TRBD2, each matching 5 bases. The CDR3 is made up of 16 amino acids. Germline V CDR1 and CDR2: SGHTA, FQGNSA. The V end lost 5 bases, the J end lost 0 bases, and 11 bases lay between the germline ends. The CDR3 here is CASSPGRTSGANVLTF. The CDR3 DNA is TGTGCCAGCAGCCCGGGACGGACCTCTGGGGCCAACGTCCTGACTTTC.

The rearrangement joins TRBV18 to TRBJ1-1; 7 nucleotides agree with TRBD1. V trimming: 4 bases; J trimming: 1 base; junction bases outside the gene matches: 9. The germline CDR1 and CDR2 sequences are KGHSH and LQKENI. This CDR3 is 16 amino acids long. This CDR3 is CASSLYTGTENTEAFF. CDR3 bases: TGTGCCAGCTCACTGTACACCGGGACAGAGAACACTGAAGCTTTCTTT.

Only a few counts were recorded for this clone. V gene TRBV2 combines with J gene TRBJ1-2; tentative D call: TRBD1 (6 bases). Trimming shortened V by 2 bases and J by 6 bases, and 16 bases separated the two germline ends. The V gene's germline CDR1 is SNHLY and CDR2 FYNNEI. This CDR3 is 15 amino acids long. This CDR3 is CASSETRTETDGYTF. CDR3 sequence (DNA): TGTGCCAGCAGTGAAACCCGGACAGAAACGGATGGCTACACCTTC.

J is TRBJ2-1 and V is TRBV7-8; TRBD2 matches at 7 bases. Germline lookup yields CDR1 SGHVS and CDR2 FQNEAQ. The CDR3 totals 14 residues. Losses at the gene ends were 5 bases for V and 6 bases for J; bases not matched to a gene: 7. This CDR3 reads CASSPLGGFNEQFF. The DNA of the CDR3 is TGTGCCAGCAGCCCGCTGGGGGGGTTCAATGAGCAGTTCTTC.

The CDR3 sequence: CASSSGDSHLGETQYF. CDR3 coding DNA: TGTGCCAGCAGCTCGGGGGACAGTCATCTAGGAGAGACCCAGTACTTC. This sequence joins TRBV7-8 and TRBJ2-5, with a possible D match to TRBD1 (7 bases). The CDR3 is 16 residues long. CDR1 SGHVS and CDR2 FQNEAQ come from the germline V gene. Trimming took off 4 bases at V and 4 bases at J, with 19 bases between the two ends.

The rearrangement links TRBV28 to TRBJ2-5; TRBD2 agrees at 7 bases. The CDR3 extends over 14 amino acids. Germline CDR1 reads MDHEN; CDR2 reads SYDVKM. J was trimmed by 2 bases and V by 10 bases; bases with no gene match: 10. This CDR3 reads CATSGGVSQETQYF. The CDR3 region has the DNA TGTGCCACTTCTGGGGGGGTGTCGCAAGAGACCCAGTACTTC.

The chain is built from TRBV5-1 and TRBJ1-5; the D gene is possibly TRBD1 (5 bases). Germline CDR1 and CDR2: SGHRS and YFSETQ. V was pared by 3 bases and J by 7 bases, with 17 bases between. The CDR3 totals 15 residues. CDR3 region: CASSWGTAGGQPQHF. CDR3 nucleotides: TGCGCCAGCAGCTGGGGGACGGCCGGAGGGCAGCCCCAGCATTTT.

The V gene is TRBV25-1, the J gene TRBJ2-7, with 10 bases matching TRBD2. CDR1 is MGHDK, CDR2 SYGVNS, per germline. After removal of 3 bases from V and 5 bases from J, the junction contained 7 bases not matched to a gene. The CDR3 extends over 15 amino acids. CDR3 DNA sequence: TGTGCCAGCAGTGATCCGAGCGGGGGGGTCGACGAGCAGTACTTC. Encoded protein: CASSDPSGGVDEQYF.

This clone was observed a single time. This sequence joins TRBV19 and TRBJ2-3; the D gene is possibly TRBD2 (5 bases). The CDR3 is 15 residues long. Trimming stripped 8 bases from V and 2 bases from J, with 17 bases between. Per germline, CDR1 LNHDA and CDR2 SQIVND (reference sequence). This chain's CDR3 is CASSHPRTSTDTQYF. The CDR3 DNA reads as TGTGCCAGTTCCCATCCGAGGACTTCCACAGATACGCAGTATTTT. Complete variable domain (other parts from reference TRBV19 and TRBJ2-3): DGGITQSPKYLFRKEGQNVTLSCEQNLNHDAMYWYRQDPGQGLRLIYYSQIVNDFQKGDIAEGYSVSREKKESFPLTVTSAQKNPTAFYLCASSHPRTSTDTQYFGPGTRLTVL.

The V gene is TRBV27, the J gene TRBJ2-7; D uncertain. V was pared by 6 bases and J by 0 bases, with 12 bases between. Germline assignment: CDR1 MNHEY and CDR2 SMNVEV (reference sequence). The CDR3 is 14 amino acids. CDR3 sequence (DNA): TGTGCCAGCAGGTTAGACACCAACTCCTACGAGCAGTACTTC. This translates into CASRLDTNSYEQYF.

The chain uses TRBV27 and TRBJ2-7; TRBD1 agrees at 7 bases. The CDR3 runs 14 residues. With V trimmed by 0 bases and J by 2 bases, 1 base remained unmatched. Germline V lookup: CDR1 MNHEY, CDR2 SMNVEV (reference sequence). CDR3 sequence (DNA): TGTGCCAGCAGTTTATCGGACAGGCCCTACGAGCAGTACTTC. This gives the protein CASSLSDRPYEQYF.

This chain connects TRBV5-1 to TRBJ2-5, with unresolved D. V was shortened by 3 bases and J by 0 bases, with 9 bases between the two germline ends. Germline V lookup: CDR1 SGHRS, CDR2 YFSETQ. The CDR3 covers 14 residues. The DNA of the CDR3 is TGCGCCAGCAGCTCGGCCGGATACCAAGAGACCCAGTACTTC. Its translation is CASSSAGYQETQYF.

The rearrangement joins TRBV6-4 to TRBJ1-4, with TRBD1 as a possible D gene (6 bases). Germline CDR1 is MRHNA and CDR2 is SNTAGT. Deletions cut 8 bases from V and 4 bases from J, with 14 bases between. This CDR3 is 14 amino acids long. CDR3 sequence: CASRGGGLNEKLFF. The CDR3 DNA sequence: TGTGCCAGCCGGGGAGGGGGGCTTAATGAAAAACTGTTTTTT.

This CDR3 reads CASSYRGGASDTQYF. For the CDR3, the DNA is TGTGCCAGCAGTTACCGAGGGGGCGCCTCAGATACGCAGTATTTT. The chain combines TRBV6-5 with TRBJ2-3, with 7 positions matching TRBD1. CDR1 MNHEY and CDR2 SVGAGI come from the germline V gene. This CDR3 spans 15 amino acids. V lost 2 bases to trimming and J lost 4 bases; unmatched junction nucleotides: 6.

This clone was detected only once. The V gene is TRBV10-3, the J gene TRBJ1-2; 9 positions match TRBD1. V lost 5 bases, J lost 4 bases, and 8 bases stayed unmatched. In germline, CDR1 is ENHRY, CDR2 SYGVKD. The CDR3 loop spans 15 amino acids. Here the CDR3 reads CAISRDRDRTYGYTF. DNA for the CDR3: TGTGCCATCAGTCGGGACAGGGACCGTACCTATGGCTACACCTTC.

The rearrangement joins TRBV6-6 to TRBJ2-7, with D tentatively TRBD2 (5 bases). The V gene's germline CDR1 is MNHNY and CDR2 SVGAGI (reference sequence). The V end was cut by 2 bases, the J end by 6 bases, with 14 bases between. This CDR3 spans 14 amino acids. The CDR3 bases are TGTGCCAGCAGTTACCTGGGGAGTGGCCTCGAGCAGTACTTC. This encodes CASSYLGSGLEQYF.

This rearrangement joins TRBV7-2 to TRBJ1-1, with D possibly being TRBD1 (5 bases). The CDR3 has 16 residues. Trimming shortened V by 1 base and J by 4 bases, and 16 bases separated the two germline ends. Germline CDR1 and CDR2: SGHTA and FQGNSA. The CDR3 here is CASSLGGRAYGTEAFF. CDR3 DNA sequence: TGTGCCAGCAGCTTAGGTGGCAGGGCTTATGGCACTGAAGCTTTCTTT.

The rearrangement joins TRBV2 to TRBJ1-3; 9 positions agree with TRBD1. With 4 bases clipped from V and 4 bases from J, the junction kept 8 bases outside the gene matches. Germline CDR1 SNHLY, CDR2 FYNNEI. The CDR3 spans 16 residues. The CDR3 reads CASSAGTGMKGNTIYF. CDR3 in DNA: TGTGCCAGCAGTGCCGGGACAGGGATGAAAGGAAACACCATATATTTT.

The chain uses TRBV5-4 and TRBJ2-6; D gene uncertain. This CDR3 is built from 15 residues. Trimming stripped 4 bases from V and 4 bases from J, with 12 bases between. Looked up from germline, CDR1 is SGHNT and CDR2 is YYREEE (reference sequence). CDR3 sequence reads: CASSPRSDGANVLTF. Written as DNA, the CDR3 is TGTGCCAGCAGCCCTAGGTCGGACGGGGCCAACGTCCTGACTTTC. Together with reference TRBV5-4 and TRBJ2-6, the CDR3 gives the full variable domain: ETGVTQSPTHLIKTRGQQVTLRCSSQSGHNTVSWYQQALGQGPQFIFQYYREEENGRGNFPPRFSGLQFPNYSSELNVNALELDDSALYLCASSPRSDGANVLTFGAGSRLTVL.

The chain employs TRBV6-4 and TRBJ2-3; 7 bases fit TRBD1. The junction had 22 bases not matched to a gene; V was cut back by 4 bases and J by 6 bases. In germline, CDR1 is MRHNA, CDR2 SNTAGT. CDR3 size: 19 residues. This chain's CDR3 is CASSAVPGQSSLKGDTQYF. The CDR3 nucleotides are TGTGCCAGCAGTGCCGTCCCGGGACAGTCCTCATTGAAGGGGGATACGCAGTATTTT.

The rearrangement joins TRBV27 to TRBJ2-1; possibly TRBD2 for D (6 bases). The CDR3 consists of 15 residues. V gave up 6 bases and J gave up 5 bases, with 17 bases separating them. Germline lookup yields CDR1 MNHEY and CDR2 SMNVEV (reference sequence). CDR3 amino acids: CASRAPGTSHNEQFF. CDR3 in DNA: TGTGCCAGCAGGGCCCCCGGGACTTCTCACAATGAGCAGTTCTTC.

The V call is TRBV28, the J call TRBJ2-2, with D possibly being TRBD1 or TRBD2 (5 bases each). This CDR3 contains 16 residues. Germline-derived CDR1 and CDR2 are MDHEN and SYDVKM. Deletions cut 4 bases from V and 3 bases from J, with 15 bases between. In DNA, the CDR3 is TGTGCCAGCAGTTGGGGAGTGGGGGTGGACACCGGGGAGCTGTTTTTT. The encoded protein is CASSWGVGVDTGELFF.

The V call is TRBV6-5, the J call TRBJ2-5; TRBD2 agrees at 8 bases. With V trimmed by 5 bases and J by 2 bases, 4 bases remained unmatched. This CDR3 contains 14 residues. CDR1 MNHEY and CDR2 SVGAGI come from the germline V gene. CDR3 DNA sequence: TGTGCCAGCAGTCGTGCTAGCGGGCAAGAGACCCAGTACTTC. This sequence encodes CASSRASGQETQYF.

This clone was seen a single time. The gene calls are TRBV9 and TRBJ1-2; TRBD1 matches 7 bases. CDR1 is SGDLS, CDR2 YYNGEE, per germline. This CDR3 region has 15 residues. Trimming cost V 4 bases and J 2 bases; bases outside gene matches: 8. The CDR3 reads CASSPAGTENYGYTF. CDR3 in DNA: TGTGCCAGCAGCCCCGCCGGGACAGAGAACTATGGCTACACCTTC.

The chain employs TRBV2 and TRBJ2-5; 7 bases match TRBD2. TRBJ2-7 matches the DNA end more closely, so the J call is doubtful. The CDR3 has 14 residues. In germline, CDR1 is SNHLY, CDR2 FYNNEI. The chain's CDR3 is CASKGASGAYEQYF. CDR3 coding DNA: TGTGCCAGCAAAGGGGCTAGCGGAGCCTACGAGCAGTACTTC.

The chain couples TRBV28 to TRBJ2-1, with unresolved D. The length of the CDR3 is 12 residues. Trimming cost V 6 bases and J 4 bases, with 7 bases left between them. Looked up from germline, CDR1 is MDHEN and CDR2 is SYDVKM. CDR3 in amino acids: CASRHSYNEQFF. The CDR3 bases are TGTGCCAGCAGGCACAGTTACAATGAGCAGTTCTTC.

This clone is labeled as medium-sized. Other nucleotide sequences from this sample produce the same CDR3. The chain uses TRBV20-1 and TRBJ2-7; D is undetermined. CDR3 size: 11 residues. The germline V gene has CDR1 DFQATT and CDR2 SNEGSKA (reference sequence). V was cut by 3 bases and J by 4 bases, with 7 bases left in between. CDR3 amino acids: CSARTTYEQYF. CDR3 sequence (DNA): TGCAGTGCTAGGACAACTTACGAGCAGTACTTC.

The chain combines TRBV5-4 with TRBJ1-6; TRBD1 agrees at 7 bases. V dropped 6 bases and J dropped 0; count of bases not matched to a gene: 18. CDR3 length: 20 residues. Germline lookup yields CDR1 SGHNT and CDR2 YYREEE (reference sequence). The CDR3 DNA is TGTGCCAGCACCCTATCGGGCGGGACAGCAATTAGCTCCTATAATTCACCCCTCCACTTT. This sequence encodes CASTLSGGTAISSYNSPLHF. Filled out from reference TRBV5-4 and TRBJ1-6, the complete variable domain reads ETGVTQSPTHLIKTRGQQVTLRCSSQSGHNTVSWYQQALGQGPQFIFQYYREEENGRGNFPPRFSGLQFPNYSSELNVNALELDDSALYLCASTLSGGTAISSYNSPLHFGNGTRLTVT.

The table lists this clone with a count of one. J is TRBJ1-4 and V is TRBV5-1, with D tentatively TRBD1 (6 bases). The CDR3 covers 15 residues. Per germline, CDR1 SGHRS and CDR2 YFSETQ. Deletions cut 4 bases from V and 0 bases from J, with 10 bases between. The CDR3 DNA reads TGCGCCAGCAGCCCCGGACAGCCAACTAATGAAAAACTGTTTTTT. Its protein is CASSPGQPTNEKLFF.

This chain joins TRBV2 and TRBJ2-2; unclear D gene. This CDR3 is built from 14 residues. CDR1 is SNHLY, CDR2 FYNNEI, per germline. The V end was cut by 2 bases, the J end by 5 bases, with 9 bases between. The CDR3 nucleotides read TGTGCCAGCAGTGAAAGTCTTTCTACCGGGGAGCTGTTTTTT. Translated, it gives CASSESLSTGELFF.